The rows below give T cell receptor beta chains drawn from one sample of a study of blood T cell repertoires in COVID-19. Some clones are missing from TCRdb's copy, which holds only in-frame ones; the method was immunoSEQ multiplex PCR. The sample holds about 81,000 clones, about nine tenths seen once. Sequencing input: peripheral blood. Receptors were obtained from a man aged 65 to 85 with active or convalescent COVID-19. Both conserved end residues are part of each CDR3. The order of the fields is CDR3 protein, CDR3 DNA, J gene, clone size, D gene, V gene. The D gene is left open where the match is weak. Size is omitted from some rows. Given values are once, few, many or a class for expanded clones.

CDR3: CASSRDRYQPQHF; DNA: TGTGCCAGCAGCCGGGACAGATATCAGCCCCAGCATTTT; J: TRBJ1-5; size: once; D: TRBD1; V: TRBV6-4
CDR3: CASSSLSGGNTGELFF; DNA: TGCGCCAGCAGCTCCCTTAGCGGGGGGAACACCGGGGAGCTGTTTTTT; J: TRBJ2-2; size: NA; D: TRBD2; V: TRBV5-1
CDR3: CSVPGLGNQPQHF; DNA: TGCAGCGTCCCAGGGTTGGGCAATCAGCCCCAGCATTTT; J: TRBJ1-5; size: once; D: NA; V: TRBV29-1
CDR3: CASSLSTDRHTDTQYF; DNA: TGCGCCAGCAGCTTGAGTACGGACAGACACACAGATACGCAGTATTTT; J: TRBJ2-3; size: NA; D: NA; V: TRBV5-1
CDR3: CAISVNGQNTEAFF; DNA: TGTGCCATCAGTGTCAACGGACAGAACACTGAAGCTTTCTTT; J: TRBJ1-1; size: NA; D: NA; V: TRBV10-3
CDR3: CASSEHVPFSEGANVLTF; DNA: TGTGCCAGCAGTGAACACGTACCCTTCTCTGAGGGGGCCAACGTCCTGACTTTC; J: TRBJ2-6; size: NA; D: NA; V: TRBV6-1
CDR3: CSAIRAGLRTEAFF; DNA: TGCAGCGCCATACGAGCGGGCCTGAGGACTGAAGCTTTCTTT; J: TRBJ1-1; size: NA; D: NA; V: TRBV29-1
CDR3: CASSSGLEGWNTEAFF; DNA: TGTGCCAGCAGCTCAGGCTTGGAGGGGTGGAACACTGAAGCTTTCTTT; J: TRBJ1-1; size: NA; D: NA; V: TRBV7-8
CDR3: CSVDFSGSGNTIYF; DNA: TGCAGCGTTGACTTTTCGGGCTCTGGAAACACCATATATTTT; J: TRBJ1-3; size: NA; D: NA; V: TRBV29-1
CDR3: CASSPMGPGSPLHF; DNA: TGTGCCAGCAGCCCCATGGGGCCCGGATCACCCCTCCACTTT; J: TRBJ1-6; size: NA; D: NA; V: TRBV5-4
CDR3: CASSKVGRRGGSYEQYF; DNA: TGTGCCAGCAGCAAAGTAGGTAGGAGGGGAGGGTCCTACGAGCAGTACTTC; J: TRBJ2-7; size: NA; D: NA; V: TRBV21-1
CDR3: CAWSLMGEGYGYTF; DNA: TGTGCCTGGAGCCTTATGGGGGAGGGCTATGGCTACACCTTC; J: TRBJ1-2; size: NA; D: NA; V: TRBV30
CDR3: CASSLLLGTGGETEAFF; DNA: TGTGCCAGCAGCTTACTCTTGGGGACAGGGGGCGAGACTGAAGCTTTCTTT; J: TRBJ1-1; size: NA; D: TRBD1; V: TRBV11-2
CDR3: CASSAHIGTAGGGQFF; DNA: TGTGCCAGCAGCGCCCACATTGGGACAGCCGGCGGTGGGCAGTTCTTC; J: TRBJ2-1; size: NA; D: TRBD1; V: TRBV9
CDR3: CASSPGGLAGGNEQFF; DNA: TGTGCCAGCAGCCCTGGTGGACTAGCGGGGGGGAATGAGCAGTTCTTC; J: TRBJ2-1; size: NA; D: TRBD2; V: TRBV7-2
CDR3: CASSSGPTGSYGYTF; DNA: TGTGCCAGCAGCTCGGGCCCGACGGGATCCTATGGCTACACCTTC; J: TRBJ1-2; size: few; D: NA; V: TRBV7-8
CDR3: CASSLDRDDEQYF; DNA: TGTGCCAGCAGTTTAGACAGGGACGACGAGCAGTACTTC; J: TRBJ2-7; size: NA; D: NA; V: TRBV12-3/TRBV12-4
CDR3: CASRPLRQFNEKLFF; DNA: TGTGCAAGTCGCCCCCTCCGTCAGTTTAATGAAAAACTGTTTTTT; J: TRBJ1-4; size: NA; D: NA; V: TRBV12-2
CDR3: CASSIRLATPANEQYF; DNA: TGTGCCAGTAGTATCCGACTAGCAACCCCTGCCAACGAGCAGTACTTC; J: TRBJ2-7; size: NA; D: TRBD2; V: TRBV19
CDR3: CATSGTGRRSEKLFF; DNA: TGTGCCACCTCCGGGACAGGGAGGAGGAGTGAAAAACTGTTTTTT; J: TRBJ1-4; size: NA; D: TRBD1; V: TRBV28
CDR3: CASGVDRGREKLFF; DNA: TGTGCCAGCGGAGTCGACAGGGGGCGAGAAAAACTGTTTTTT; J: TRBJ1-4; size: NA; D: TRBD1; V: TRBV7-9
CDR3: CASSPRRGINSPLHF; DNA: TGTGCCAGCAGCCCCCGCAGGGGAATAAATTCACCCCTCCACTTT; J: TRBJ1-6; size: NA; D: NA; V: TRBV7-2
CDR3: CASSLGLAGGRTDTQYF; DNA: TGTGCCAGCAGCTTGGGATTAGCGGGGGGGCGGACAGATACGCAGTATTTT; J: TRBJ2-3; size: NA; D: TRBD2; V: TRBV7-8
CDR3: CASEGRSYEQYF; DNA: TGTGCCAGTGAGGGAAGAAGCTACGAGCAGTACTTC; J: TRBJ2-7; size: NA; D: NA; V: TRBV28
CDR3: CASSLQGTSGGGEQFF; DNA: TGTGCCAGCAGCTTGCAGGGGACTAGCGGGGGGGGCGAGCAGTTCTTC; J: TRBJ2-1; size: few; D: TRBD2; V: TRBV5-4
CDR3: CASSPGTSGGDADTQYF; DNA: TGTGCCAGCAGCCCCGGGACTAGCGGGGGTGACGCAGATACGCAGTATTTT; J: TRBJ2-3; size: NA; D: TRBD2; V: TRBV7-8
CDR3: CASSHPIGGFGTGELFF; DNA: TGCGCCAGCAGCCACCCCATAGGGGGATTCGGCACCGGGGAGCTGTTTTTT; J: TRBJ2-2; size: NA; D: NA; V: TRBV4-3
CDR3: CASSGGTAFNQPQHF; DNA: TGTGCCAGCAGCGGTGGGACAGCCTTTAATCAGCCCCAGCATTTT; J: TRBJ1-5; size: NA; D: TRBD1; V: TRBV5-4
CDR3: CASSLRQGNSGNTIYF; DNA: TGTGCCAGCAGCTTGAGACAGGGGAACTCTGGAAACACCATATATTTT; J: TRBJ1-3; size: NA; D: TRBD1; V: TRBV5-4
CDR3: CASSYSSDSYNEQFF; DNA: TGTGCCAGCAGTTACTCGAGCGACTCCTACAATGAGCAGTTCTTC; J: TRBJ2-1; size: NA; D: NA; V: TRBV6-5
CDR3: CASSAAVGGSTDTQYF; DNA: TGTGCCAGCAGCGCCGCTGTGGGAGGGAGCACAGATACGCAGTATTTT; J: TRBJ2-3; size: once; D: TRBD2; V: TRBV9
CDR3: CASSLRGGPGDTQYF; DNA: TGTGCCAGCAGCCTACGGGGGGGCCCCGGAGATACGCAGTATTTT; J: TRBJ2-3; size: NA; D: TRBD2; V: TRBV7-2
CDR3: CASSEGPGTAIELEQYF; DNA: TGTGCCAGCAGTGAAGGCCCCGGGACAGCTATCGAGTTAGAGCAGTACTTC; J: TRBJ2-7; size: NA; D: TRBD1; V: TRBV2
CDR3: CSVQTGGLLGNTEAFF; DNA: TGCAGCGTCCAGACAGGGGGCCTTTTGGGGAACACTGAAGCTTTCTTT; J: TRBJ1-1; size: NA; D: TRBD1; V: TRBV29-1
CDR3: CASSYSPAGSTIYF; DNA: TGTGCCAGCAGTTACTCCCCAGCCGGGTCCACCATATATTTT; J: TRBJ1-3; size: once; D: NA; V: TRBV6-6
CDR3: CASSPGGGTGITEAFF; DNA: TGTGCCAGCAGCCCCGGTGGGGGGACAGGGATCACTGAAGCTTTCTTT; J: TRBJ1-1; size: NA; D: TRBD1; V: TRBV5-4
CDR3: CASRRWTLGQETQYF; DNA: TGTGCCAGCAGACGATGGACTTTGGGGCAAGAGACCCAGTACTTC; J: TRBJ2-5; size: NA; D: NA; V: TRBV7-2
CDR3: CASRPRDTGNTIYF; DNA: TGTGCCAGTAGACCCCGGGACACGGGAAACACCATATATTTT; J: TRBJ1-3; size: NA; D: NA; V: TRBV19
CDR3: CASSSGTGAEQYF; DNA: TGTGCCAGCAGCTCCGGGACAGGGGCCGAGCAGTACTTC; J: TRBJ2-7; size: few; D: TRBD1; V: TRBV7-9
CDR3: CATSRVAGLKTQYF; DNA: TGTGCCACCAGCAGAGTAGCGGGGTTAAAGACCCAGTACTTC; J: TRBJ2-5; size: NA; D: TRBD2; V: TRBV15
CDR3: CASSQTVAGANVLTF; DNA: TGTGCCAGCAGCCAGACAGTAGCTGGGGCCAACGTCCTGACTTTC; J: TRBJ2-6; size: NA; D: NA; V: TRBV2
CDR3: CASSPDRLYGYTF; DNA: TGTGCCAGCAGCCCCGACAGGTTATATGGCTACACCTTC; J: TRBJ1-2; size: NA; D: NA; V: TRBV14
CDR3: CASSSGGSTGELFF; DNA: TGTGCCAGCAGTAGCGGGGGGAGCACCGGGGAGCTGTTTTTT; J: TRBJ2-2; size: NA; D: TRBD2; V: TRBV27
CDR3: CASSPPGGLGTF; DNA: TGTGCCAGCAGTCCTCCCGGAGGGTTGGGAACCTTC; J: TRBJ1-2; size: NA; D: NA; V: TRBV28
CDR3: CASSSGTGNTGELFF; DNA: TGCGCCAGCAGCTCGGGGACAGGGAACACCGGGGAGCTGTTTTTT; J: TRBJ2-2; size: NA; D: TRBD1; V: TRBV5-1
CDR3: CASSVNRYTEAFF; DNA: TGTGCCAGCAGCGTAAACAGGTACACTGAAGCTTTCTTT; J: TRBJ1-1; size: once; D: NA; V: TRBV13
CDR3: CATSRAGTENEKLFF; DNA: TGTGCCACCAGCAGAGCCGGGACTGAGAATGAAAAACTGTTTTTT; J: TRBJ1-4; size: once; D: NA; V: TRBV15
CDR3: CASSLFGGATGELFF; DNA: TGTGCCAGCAGCTTGTTTGGTGGGGCCACCGGGGAGCTGTTTTTT; J: TRBJ2-2; size: NA; D: NA; V: TRBV5-8
CDR3: CASSLEGSSPLHF; DNA: TGTGCCAGCAGCTTGGAGGGAAGCTCACCCCTCCACTTT; J: TRBJ1-6; size: NA; D: NA; V: TRBV7-9
CDR3: CASSHPGGSNYGYTF; DNA: TGTGCCAGCAGCCACCCGGGGGGTTCTAACTATGGCTACACCTTC; J: TRBJ1-2; size: NA; D: NA; V: TRBV5-5
CDR3: CASGQGDYGYTF; DNA: TGTGCCAGCGGACAGGGTGATTATGGCTACACCTTC; J: TRBJ1-2; size: few; D: TRBD1; V: TRBV3-1/TRBV3-2
CDR3: CASSTPRAQHF; DNA: TGTGCCAGTAGTACCCCCCGGGCCCAGCATTTT; J: TRBJ1-5; size: NA; D: NA; V: TRBV19
CDR3: CASRGTGRENYGYTF; DNA: TGTGCCAGCAGGGGGACAGGGCGGGAAAACTATGGCTACACCTTC; J: TRBJ1-2; size: NA; D: TRBD1; V: TRBV2
CDR3: CASRSRVSNGYTF; DNA: TGCGCCAGCAGATCACGGGTTAGTAATGGCTACACCTTC; J: TRBJ1-2; size: NA; D: NA; V: TRBV10-2
CDR3: CASSPGGSSGLPQHF; DNA: TGTGCCAGCAGCCCAGGGGGATCAAGTGGTCTTCCCCAGCATTTT; J: TRBJ1-5; size: NA; D: TRBD1; V: TRBV14
CDR3: CATSEPTTYPTGTAPKGNQPQHF; DNA: TGTGCCACCAGTGAGCCTACAACATACCCCACCGGGACAGCGCCCAAAGGCAATCAGCCCCAGCATTTT; J: TRBJ1-5; size: NA; D: TRBD1; V: TRBV24-1
CDR3: CASSFGQSSYNEQFF; DNA: TGTGCCAGCAGCTTCGGACAGAGCTCCTACAATGAGCAGTTCTTC; J: TRBJ2-1; size: NA; D: NA; V: TRBV5-5